This entry lists 22 T cell receptor beta chains sequenced from one sample in a study of shared clonotypes between healthy human individuals. Assay: immunoSEQ multiplex PCR; the TCRdb copy retains only in-frame clones and omits some. The sample holds approximately 2.4 million clones, approximately 94% seen once. Sequenced sample: naive CD4+ T cells sorted from blood. Subset noted: CD45RA+ positively selected. These receptors were collected from a young man in good health.

This clone was seen a single time. The chain combines TRBV4-2 with TRBJ1-4; a possible D gene is TRBD1 (5 bases). Germline-derived CDR1 and CDR2 are LGHNA and YNFKEQ. Deletions cut 0 bases from V and 0 bases from J, with 8 bases between. The CDR3 runs to 16 residues. The CDR3, as DNA: TGTGCCAGCAGCCAAGAGGGGACTACAACTAATGAAAAACTGTTTTTT. This sequence encodes CASSQEGTTTNEKLFF.

V is TRBV5-1 and J is TRBJ2-5; D is unresolved. This CDR3 has 15 residues. Germline values: CDR1 SGHRS, CDR2 YFSETQ. Trimming pared 3 bases from V and 0 bases from J, leaving 12 bases between. CDR3 in DNA: TGCGCCAGCAGCTGGGATACAGATTACCAAGAGACCCAGTACTTC. This codes for CASSWDTDYQETQYF. Based on the CDR3 plus reference TRBV5-1 and TRBJ2-5, the full variable domain is KAGVTQTPRYLIKTRGQQVTLSCSPISGHRSVSWYQQTPGQGLQFLFEYFSETQRNKGNFPGRFSGRQFSNSRSEMNVSTLELGDSALYLCASSWDTDYQETQYFGPGTRLLVL.

The CDR3 DNA reads as TGTGCCAGCAGCGCGCGGACTACCTACAATGAGCAGTTCTTC. Amino acid sequence: CASSARTTYNEQFF. The V gene is TRBV9, the J gene TRBJ2-1; D is perhaps TRBD2 (6 bases). From germline, CDR1 is SGDLS and CDR2 YYNGEE. V was clipped by 3 bases and J by 2 bases, with 9 bases between them. The CDR3 runs to 14 residues.

This clone appeared a single time. V usage is TRBV13 and J usage is TRBJ2-5; tentative D call: TRBD2 (6 bases). The ends were cut back, 2 bases at V and 5 bases at J, with 12 bases in the middle. This CDR3 contains 14 residues. Germline V gene lookup returns CDR1 PRHDT and CDR2 FYEKMQ (reference sequence). CDR3 in amino acids: CASSLTGTLETQYF. In nucleotides, the CDR3 is TGTGCCAGCAGCTTAACCGGGACTCTGGAGACCCAGTACTTC. The complete variable domain, with remaining parts taken from reference TRBV13 and TRBJ2-5, reads AAGVIQSPRHLIKEKRETATLKCYPIPRHDTVYWYQQGPGQDPQFLISFYEKMQSDKGSIPDRFSAQQFSDYHSELNMSSLELGDSALYFCASSLTGTLETQYFGPGTRLLVL.

The chain links TRBV6-1 to TRBJ2-2; no reliable D call. Germline CDR1 reads MNHNS; CDR2 reads SASEGT. Trimming stripped 1 base from V and 3 bases from J, with 6 bases between. The CDR3 consists of 14 residues. CDR3 DNA: TGTGCCAGCAGTGAAGGCCCCCACACCGGGGAGCTGTTTTTT. It is translated as CASSEGPHTGELFF.

This chain connects TRBV11-2 to TRBJ2-1; D might be TRBD1 (5 bases). The CDR3 is 13 residues long. Trimming shortened V by 5 bases and J by 12 bases, and 17 bases separated the two germline ends. Germline assignment: CDR1 SGHAT and CDR2 FQNNGV. The CDR3 DNA sequence: TGTGCCAGCAGCAAAATCCGAGAGCAGGGGCAGTTCTTC. Protein sequence: CASSKIREQGQFF. Drawing the rest from reference TRBV11-2 and TRBJ2-1, the complete variable domain is EAGVAQSPRYKIIEKRQSVAFWCNPISGHATLYWYQQILGQGPKLLIQFQNNGVVDDSQLPKDRFSAERLKGVDSTLKIQPAKLEDSAVYLCASSKIREQGQFFGPGTRLTVL.

V and J are TRBV19 and TRBJ2-5; 9 nucleotides match TRBD1. This CDR3 region has 15 residues. CDR1 and CDR2 from the germline V gene are LNHDA and SQIVND (reference sequence). V lost 2 bases and J lost 3; bases outside the gene matches: 4. The CDR3 reads CASSISGTGKETQYF. The CDR3 DNA reads TGTGCCAGTAGTATATCCGGGACAGGGAAAGAGACCCAGTACTTC.

This clone was detected once. The chain recombines TRBV6-6 with TRBJ1-2; D gene uncertain. CDR1 and CDR2 (germline): MNHNY, SVGAGI (reference sequence). The CDR3 contains 14 residues. V dropped 6 bases and J dropped 0 bases, with 11 bases sitting between them. CDR3 loop: CASRDSNSNYGYTF. The CDR3 region has the DNA TGTGCCAGCAGAGATAGTAACTCTAACTATGGCTACACCTTC.

The chain recombines TRBV5-1 with TRBJ1-1; 8 bases map to TRBD1. The CDR3 runs 18 residues. Germline V gene data show CDR1 as SGHRS and CDR2 as YFSETQ. With 4 bases clipped from V and 1 base from J, the junction kept 15 bases outside the gene matches. CDR3 protein: CASSPQTGERGRNTEAFF. In DNA form, the CDR3 reads TGCGCCAGCAGCCCACAGACAGGGGAAAGGGGTCGGAACACTGAAGCTTTCTTT.

The chain employs TRBV27 and TRBJ2-1, with a tentative D call TRBD2 (6 bases). With 1 base removed from V and 4 bases from J, the gap between germline ends came to 11 bases. There are 15 residues in the CDR3. Per the germline V gene, CDR1 is MNHEY and CDR2 is SMNVEV (reference sequence). The CDR3 protein is CASSLLLGLYNEQFF. CDR3 sequence (DNA): TGTGCCAGCAGTTTATTATTGGGACTGTACAATGAGCAGTTCTTC.

This CDR3 reads CASSLETGGTFF. CDR3 nucleotides: TGCGCCAGCAGCTTGGAGACAGGGGGTACTTTCTTT. The chain couples TRBV5-1 to TRBJ1-1, with 9 bases identical to TRBD1. The CDR3 is 12 residues long. The V gene's germline CDR1 is SGHRS and CDR2 YFSETQ. V gave up 0 bases and J gave up 12 bases; unmatched junction bases: 3.

Points on this clone: The same CDR3 is also encoded by other DNA sequences in this sample. This chain links TRBV30 with TRBJ1-5; unclear D gene. CDR1 and CDR2 from the germline V gene are GTSNPN and SVGIG (reference sequence). V lost 0 bases and J 1 base, leaving 10 bases between the germline ends. The CDR3 is 15 residues long. CDR3 sequence (DNA): TGTGCCTGGAGTGTACGAGGCGCCAGCAATCAGCCCCAGCATTTT. This translates into CAWSVRGASNQPQHF.

A remark on this clone: Within the sample, other DNA sequences also encode this same CDR3. The rearrangement joins TRBV5-4 to TRBJ2-7; a possible D gene is TRBD1 (5 bases). V shed 0 bases and J shed 0 bases, with 7 bases lying between them. Germline-derived CDR1 and CDR2 are SGHNT and YYREEE (reference sequence). The CDR3 runs 14 residues. Here the CDR3 reads CASSLDQGSYEQYF. The CDR3 coding sequence is TGTGCCAGCAGCTTGGATCAGGGCTCCTACGAGCAGTACTTC.

This clone was detected a few times. The chain employs TRBV18 and TRBJ1-5; weak D call: TRBD1 (5 bases). V lost 4 bases to trimming and J lost 7 bases, with 14 bases between them. The CDR3 consists of 14 residues. Germline CDR1 and CDR2: KGHSH and LQKENI. CDR3 loop: CASSLDGGGQPQHF. Written as DNA, the CDR3 is TGTGCCAGCTCACTGGACGGGGGAGGGCAGCCCCAGCATTTT.

This chain joins TRBV11-2 and TRBJ2-1; D possibly corresponds to TRBD2 (5 bases). This CDR3 has 18 residues. CDR1 and CDR2 from the germline V gene are SGHAT and FQNNGV. Trimming removed 0 bases at V and 0 bases at J, with 15 bases between. The CDR3 loop is CASSLDRTSQSSYNEQFF. The CDR3 nucleotides read TGTGCCAGCAGCTTAGATAGGACTTCTCAGAGCTCCTACAATGAGCAGTTCTTC.

The chain joins TRBV14 to TRBJ2-4, with 15 bases matching TRBD2. V trimming: 11 bases; J trimming: 1 base; junction bases outside the gene matches: 3. Germline V gene data show CDR1 as SGHDN and CDR2 as FVKESK. The CDR3 runs to 15 residues. The chain's CDR3 is CASGTSGGAKNIQYF. For the CDR3, the DNA is TGTGCCTCCGGGACTAGCGGGGGGGCCAAAAACATTCAGTACTTC. Together with reference TRBV14 and TRBJ2-4, the CDR3 gives the full variable domain: EAGVTQFPSHSVIEKGQTVTLRCDPISGHDNLYWYRRVMGKEIKFLLHFVKESKQDESGMPNNRFLAERTGGTYSTLKVQPAELEDSGVYFCASGTSGGAKNIQYFGAGTRLSVL.

The rearrangement links TRBV7-8 to TRBJ2-7; possible D gene TRBD1, 5 bases. The CDR3 has 16 amino acids. V lost 1 base, J lost 4 bases, and 17 bases lay in between. CDR1 is SGHVS and CDR2 is FQNEAQ in the germline V gene. The CDR3 sequence is CASSLGWSGSQYEQYF. CDR3 nucleotides: TGTGCCAGCAGCTTAGGATGGTCAGGGTCACAGTACGAGCAGTACTTC.

V and J are TRBV6-6 and TRBJ1-5, with D possibly matching TRBD1 (5 bases). Per germline, CDR1 MNHNY and CDR2 SVGAGI (reference sequence). With 0 bases removed from V and 8 bases from J, the gap between germline ends came to 5 bases. The CDR3 totals 12 residues. CDR3 in DNA: TGTGCCAGCAGTTACTCGGGGGAGCCCCAGCATTTT. Protein sequence: CASSYSGEPQHF.

The rearrangement uses TRBV10-3 and TRBJ2-5; 7 positions match TRBD1. CDR1 and CDR2 (germline): ENHRY, SYGVKD. There are 15 residues in the CDR3. The trim removed 3 bases at V and 3 bases at J, leaving 7 bases unmatched. CDR3 coding DNA: TGTGCCATCAGTGAAATGGCAGGGACAGAAGAGACCCAGTACTTC. Translated, it gives CAISEMAGTEETQYF.

V usage is TRBV5-1 and J usage is TRBJ2-5; D not resolved. The V gene's germline CDR1 is SGHRS and CDR2 YFSETQ. V was clipped by 3 bases and J by 0 bases, with 6 bases between them. This CDR3 spans 13 amino acids. CDR3 nucleotides: TGCGCCAGCAGCTCCAACAACCAAGAGACCCAGTACTTC. This gives the protein CASSSNNQETQYF.

For the CDR3, the DNA is TGTGCCAGCAGCTTACAGGCAGGTCCCCTCTACAGCATGAACACTGAAGCTTTCTTT. Residues: CASSLQAGPLYSMNTEAFF. The chain has TRBV11-2 and TRBJ1-1; no reliable D call. The germline V gene has CDR1 SGHAT and CDR2 FQNNGV. The V end lost 2 bases, the J end lost 0 bases, and 22 bases lay between the germline ends. This CDR3 has 19 amino acids.

The chain has TRBV7-2 and TRBJ2-7, with D unresolved. The CDR3 contains 13 residues. Per germline, CDR1 SGHTA and CDR2 FQGNSA. V was clipped by 4 bases and J by 2 bases, with 9 bases between them. The CDR3 loop reads CASSSSPAYEQYF. CDR3 nucleotides: TGTGCCAGCAGCTCCTCCCCCGCCTACGAGCAGTACTTC.